This T cell receptor beta chain is from a study of blood T cell repertoires in COVID-19. Study information: The samples span acute and convalescent COVID-19 from the United States, Italy and Spain.

Recruitment covered about 26 US areas and drew participants whose ages spanned roughly 18 to 100 years. Recovery among Cohort 3 donors was established by two negative PCRs, clearance, or symptom resolution. CDR3 length equals 15 residues. Trimming cost V 7 bases and J 4 bases; bases outside gene matches: 6. Germline CDR1 LNHDA, CDR2 SQIVND (reference sequence). TCRdb's copy holds only in-frame clones and misses some; the assay was immunoSEQ multiplex PCR. This sample has 150,000 to 200,000 clones, with more than 80% found just once. The chain recombines TRBV19 with TRBJ2-3, with 12 bases aligning to TRBD2. The sequencing sample was made of PBMCs or T cells enriched from blood (not recorded which). This TCR derives from a man between 45 and 60 years old who had recovered from COVID-19. This chain's CDR3 is CASKALAGGPDTQYF. In DNA, the CDR3 is TGTGCCAGTAAGGCCCTAGCGGGGGGGCCAGATACGCAGTATTTT.